This passage covers 2 T cell receptor beta chains from one sample sequenced in a study of shared clonotypes between healthy human individuals (dated by TCRdb to between 2020 and 2021). Libraries came from the immunoSEQ multiplex PCR assay. Not all clones reach the TCRdb copy of this immuneACCESS table, which keeps in-frame sequences only. Checked studies attribute under half of the gap to unresolved V genes and leave the rest unexplained. Across this sample there are roughly 650,000 clones, with approximately 96% seen only once. 0.11% of the sample rests with the top ten. For the CD8 naive samples, CD45RO-negative cells were positively selected for CCR7, yielding a CD45RA+CCR7+ population from which TemRA cells were excluded. The source material was naive CD8+ T cells sorted from blood. The sample's cell subset or site, from its label and the paper: CD45RA+CCR7+. The receptors come from a woman aged 25 to 39 in good health.

This CDR3 is CASSLGYEGADREYF. For the CDR3, the DNA is TGTGCCAGCAGCTTAGGGTACGAAGGGGCGGACAGGGAGTACTTC. The V and J genes are TRBV7-9 and TRBJ2-7, with 8 bases lining up with TRBD1. Trimming removed 1 base from V and 11 bases from J; junction bases left unmatched: 13. Germline V gives CDR1 SEHNR, CDR2 FQNEAQ (reference sequence). There are 15 residues in the CDR3.

CDR3 sequence: CASSSWDTEAFF. CDR3 nucleotides: TGTGCCAGCAGTTCATGGGACACTGAAGCTTTCTTT. The J gene is TRBJ1-1, the V gene TRBV6-1; D uncertain. The CDR3 spans 12 residues. Trimming cost V 5 bases and J 3 bases, with 7 bases left between them. Germline V lookup: CDR1 MNHNS, CDR2 SASEGT.